This TCR beta chain is drawn from a study of CD8 T cells in ankylosing spondylitis. It was by quantitative 5'-RACE with molecular barcodes that TCR beta libraries were made. TCRdb processed the 5' RACE reads anew with MiXCR; each CDR3 protein has one entry. The table includes 35,000 to 50,000 distinct CDR3 sequences, just under 4% detected once. CDR3 length: 14 residues. Looked up from germline, CDR1 is SGDLS and CDR2 is YYNGEE. V was pared by 4 bases and J by 7 bases, with 16 bases between. Broader study findings: A motif in TCR beta, a set of seven to nine highly homologous variants, appeared characteristic of ankylosing spondylitis blood. Reports say disease-linked clones showed up significantly more in matched ankylosing spondylitis synovial fluid.

This clonotype was observed at least ten times. Antigen unknown. The V call is TRBV9, the J call TRBJ2-3; no firm D call. Input material: blood, either unsorted or a sorted T cell fraction (not recorded which). This clonotype was sampled from a female donor with ankylosing spondylitis or in good health (not recorded which). Here the CDR3 reads CASSLAPSHHTQYF. The CDR3 coding sequence is TGTGCCAGCAGCCTCGCCCCCAGCCATCATACGCAGTATTTT.